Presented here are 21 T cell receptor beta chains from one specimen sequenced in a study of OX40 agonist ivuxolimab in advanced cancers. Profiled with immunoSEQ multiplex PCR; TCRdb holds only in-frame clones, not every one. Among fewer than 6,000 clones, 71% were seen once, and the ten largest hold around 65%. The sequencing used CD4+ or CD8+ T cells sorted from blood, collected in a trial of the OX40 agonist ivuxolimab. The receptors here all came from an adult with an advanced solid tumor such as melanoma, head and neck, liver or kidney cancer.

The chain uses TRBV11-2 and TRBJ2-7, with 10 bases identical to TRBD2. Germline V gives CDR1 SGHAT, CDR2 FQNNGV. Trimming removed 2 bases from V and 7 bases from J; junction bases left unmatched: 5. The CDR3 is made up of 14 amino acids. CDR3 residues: CASSLTSGEREQYF. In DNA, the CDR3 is TGTGCCAGCAGCTTAACTAGCGGGGAGAGGGAGCAGTACTTC.

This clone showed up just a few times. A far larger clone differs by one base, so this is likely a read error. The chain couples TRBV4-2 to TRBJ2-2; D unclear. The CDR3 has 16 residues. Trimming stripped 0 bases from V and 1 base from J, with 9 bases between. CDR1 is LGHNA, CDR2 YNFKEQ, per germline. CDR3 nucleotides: TGTGCCAGCAGCCAAGACGTAGGCGGGAACACCGGGGAGCTGTTTTTT. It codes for CASSQDVGGNTGELFF.

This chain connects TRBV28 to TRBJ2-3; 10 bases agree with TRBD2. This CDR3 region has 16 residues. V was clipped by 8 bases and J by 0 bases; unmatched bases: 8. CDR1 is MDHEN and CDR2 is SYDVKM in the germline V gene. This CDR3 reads CASSPPLAGSTDTQYF. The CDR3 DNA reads TGTGCCAGCTCCCCCCCACTAGCGGGGAGCACAGATACGCAGTATTTT.

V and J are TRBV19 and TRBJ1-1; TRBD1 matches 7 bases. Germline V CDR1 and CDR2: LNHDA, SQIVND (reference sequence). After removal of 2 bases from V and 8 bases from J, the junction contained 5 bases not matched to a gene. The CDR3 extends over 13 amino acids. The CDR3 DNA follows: TGTGCCAGTAGTATATTACAGGGGATCGAAGCTTTCTTT. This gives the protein CASSILQGIEAFF.

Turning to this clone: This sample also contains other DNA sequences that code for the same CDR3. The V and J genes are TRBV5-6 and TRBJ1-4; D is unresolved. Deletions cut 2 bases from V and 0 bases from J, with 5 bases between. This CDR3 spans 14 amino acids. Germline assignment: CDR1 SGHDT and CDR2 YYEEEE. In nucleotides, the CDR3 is TGTGCCAGCAGCTTAGTAGCAACTAATGAAAAACTGTTTTTT. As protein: CASSLVATNEKLFF.

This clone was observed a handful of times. CDR3 loop: CASSSTRRTF. The CDR3, as DNA: TGTGCCAGTAGCAGTACGAGGAGGACCTTC. The chain combines TRBV19 with TRBJ1-2; no clear D gene. V shed 6 bases and J shed 14 bases, with 13 bases lying between them. This CDR3 is built from 10 residues. The germline CDR1 and CDR2 sequences are LNHDA and SQIVND (reference sequence).

The chain's CDR3 is CASSVGAGAVDTQYF. The CDR3, as DNA: TGTGCCAGCAGCGTCGGTGCGGGAGCAGTAGATACGCAGTATTTT. V usage is TRBV9 and J usage is TRBJ2-3, with 7 positions matching TRBD2. Germline CDR1 reads SGDLS; CDR2 reads YYNGEE. Trimming cost V 2 bases and J 5 bases; bases outside gene matches: 8. The CDR3 covers 15 residues.

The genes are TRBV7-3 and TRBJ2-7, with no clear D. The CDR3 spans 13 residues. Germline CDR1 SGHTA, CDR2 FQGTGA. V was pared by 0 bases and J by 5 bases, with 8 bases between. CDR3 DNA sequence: TGTGCCAGCAGCTTAACTTTGGGCCACGAGCAGTACTTC. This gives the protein CASSLTLGHEQYF.

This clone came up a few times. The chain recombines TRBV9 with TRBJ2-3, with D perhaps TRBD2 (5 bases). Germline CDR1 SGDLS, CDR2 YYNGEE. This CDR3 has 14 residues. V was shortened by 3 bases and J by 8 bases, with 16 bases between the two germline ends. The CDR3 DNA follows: TGTGCCAGCAGCGCCCAGAAAGTCCGGGGTACGCAGTATTTT. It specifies CASSAQKVRGTQYF. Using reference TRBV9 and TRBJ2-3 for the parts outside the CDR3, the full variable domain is DSGVTQTPKHLITATGQRVTLRCSPRSGDLSVYWYQQSLDQGLQFLIQYYNGEERAKGNILERFSAQQFPDLHSELNLSSLELGDSALYFCASSAQKVRGTQYFGPGTRLTVL.

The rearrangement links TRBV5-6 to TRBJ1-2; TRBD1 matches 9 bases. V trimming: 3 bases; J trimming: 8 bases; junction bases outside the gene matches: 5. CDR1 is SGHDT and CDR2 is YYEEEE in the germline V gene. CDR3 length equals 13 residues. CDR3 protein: CASSWGTGLGYTF. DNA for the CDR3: TGTGCCAGCAGCTGGGGGACAGGGTTGGGCTACACCTTC.

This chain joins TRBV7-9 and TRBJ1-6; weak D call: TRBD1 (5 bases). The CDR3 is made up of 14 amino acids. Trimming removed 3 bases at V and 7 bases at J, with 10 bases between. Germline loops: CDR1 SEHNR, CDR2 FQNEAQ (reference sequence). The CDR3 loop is CASSFVGTNSPLHF. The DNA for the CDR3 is TGTGCCAGCAGCTTTGTGGGGACCAATTCACCCCTCCACTTT.

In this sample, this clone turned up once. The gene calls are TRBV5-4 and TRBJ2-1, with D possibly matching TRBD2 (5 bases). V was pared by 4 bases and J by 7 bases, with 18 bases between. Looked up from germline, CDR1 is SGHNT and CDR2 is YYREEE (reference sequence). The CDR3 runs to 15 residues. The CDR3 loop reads CASSHIAAPGNEQFF. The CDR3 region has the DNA TGTGCCAGCAGCCACATTGCGGCTCCGGGGAATGAGCAGTTCTTC.

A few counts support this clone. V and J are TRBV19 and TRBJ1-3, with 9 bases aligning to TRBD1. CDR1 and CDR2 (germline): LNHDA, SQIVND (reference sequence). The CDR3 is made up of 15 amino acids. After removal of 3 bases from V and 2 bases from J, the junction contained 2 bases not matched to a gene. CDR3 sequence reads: CASSMGQGPGNTIYF. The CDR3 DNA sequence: TGTGCCAGTAGTATGGGACAGGGTCCTGGAAACACCATATATTTT. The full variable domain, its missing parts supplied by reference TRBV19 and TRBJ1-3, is DGGITQSPKYLFRKEGQNVTLSCEQNLNHDAMYWYRQDPGQGLRLIYYSQIVNDFQKGDIAEGYSVSREKKESFPLTVTSAQKNPTAFYLCASSMGQGPGNTIYFGEGSWLTVV.

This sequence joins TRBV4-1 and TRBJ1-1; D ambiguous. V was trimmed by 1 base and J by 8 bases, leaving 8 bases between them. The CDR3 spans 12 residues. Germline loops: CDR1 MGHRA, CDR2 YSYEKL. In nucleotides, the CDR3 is TGCGCCAGCAGCCAAGTCGGGTTGGAAGCTTTCTTT. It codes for CASSQVGLEAFF.

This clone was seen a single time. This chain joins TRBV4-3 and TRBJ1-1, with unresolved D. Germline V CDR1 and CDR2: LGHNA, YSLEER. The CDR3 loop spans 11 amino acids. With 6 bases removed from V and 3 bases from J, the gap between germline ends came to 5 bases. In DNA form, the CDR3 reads TGCGCCAGCAGGCGGGACACTGAAGCTTTCTTT. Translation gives CASRRDTEAFF.

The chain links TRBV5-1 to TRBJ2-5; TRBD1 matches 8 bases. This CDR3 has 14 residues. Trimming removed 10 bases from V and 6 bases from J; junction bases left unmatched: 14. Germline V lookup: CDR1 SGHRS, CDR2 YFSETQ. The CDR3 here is CASQDRAGQKTQYF. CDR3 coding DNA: TGCGCCTCCCAGGACAGGGCCGGTCAAAAGACCCAGTACTTC.

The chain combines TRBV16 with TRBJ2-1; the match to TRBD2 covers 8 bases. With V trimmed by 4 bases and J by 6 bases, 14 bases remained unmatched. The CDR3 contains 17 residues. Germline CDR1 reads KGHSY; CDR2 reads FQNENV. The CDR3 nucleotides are TGTGCCAGCAGCCCCCTCGCGGCGCGGGGGGCCTCCAATGAGCAGTTCTTC. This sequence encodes CASSPLAARGASNEQFF. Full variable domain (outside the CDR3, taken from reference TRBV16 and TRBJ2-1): GEEVAQTPKHLVRGEGQKAKLYCAPIKGHSYVFWYQQVLKNEFKFLISFQNENVFDETGMPKERFSAKCLPNSPCSLEIQATKLEDSAVYFCASSPLAARGASNEQFFGPGTRLTVL.

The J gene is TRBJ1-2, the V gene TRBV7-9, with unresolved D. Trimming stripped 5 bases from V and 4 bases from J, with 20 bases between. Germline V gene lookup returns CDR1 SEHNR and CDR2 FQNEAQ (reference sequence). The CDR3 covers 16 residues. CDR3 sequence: CASSKAELGRTYGYTF. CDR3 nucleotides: TGTGCCAGCAGCAAGGCGGAATTAGGCAGAACCTATGGCTACACCTTC.

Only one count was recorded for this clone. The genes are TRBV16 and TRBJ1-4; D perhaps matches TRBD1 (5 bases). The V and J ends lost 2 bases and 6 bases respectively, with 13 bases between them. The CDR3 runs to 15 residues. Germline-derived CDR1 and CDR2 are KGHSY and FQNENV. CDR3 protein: CASSQISDSYEKLFF. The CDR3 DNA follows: TGTGCCAGCAGCCAAATAAGTGACAGCTATGAAAAACTGTTTTTT.

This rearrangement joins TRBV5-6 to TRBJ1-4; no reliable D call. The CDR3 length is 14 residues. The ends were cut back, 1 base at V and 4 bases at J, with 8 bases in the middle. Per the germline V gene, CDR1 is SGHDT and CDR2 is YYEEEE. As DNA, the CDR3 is TGTGCCAGCAGCTTGAACGGCTTTAATGAAAAACTGTTTTTT. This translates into CASSLNGFNEKLFF.

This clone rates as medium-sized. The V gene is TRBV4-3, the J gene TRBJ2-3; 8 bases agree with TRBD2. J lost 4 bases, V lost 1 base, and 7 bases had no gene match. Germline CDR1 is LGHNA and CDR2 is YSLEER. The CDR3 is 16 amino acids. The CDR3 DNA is TGCGCCAGCAGCCAAGGAAACCGGGGGGGCCCAGATACGCAGTATTTT. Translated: CASSQGNRGGPDTQYF.